This TCR beta chain was captured by sequencing in a study of cytomegalovirus exposure and HLA in healthy donors. When sampled, the donors appeared nominally healthy, though they likely had unrecorded immune exposures. Findings and limits, study-wide: Common viral pathogens seemed to be connected with several of the most significant clusters, according to a later analysis. A highly shared variant cluster was judged a likely technical artifact. One variant, a missense change in DCLRE1C, was linked in a later analysis to TCR beta V- and J-gene trimming.

With V trimmed by 6 bases and J by 5 bases, 13 bases remained unmatched. The germline CDR1 and CDR2 sequences are SGHAT and FQNNGV. The CDR3 covers 16 residues. The table lists this clone with a few counts. Its specificity is not known. With 60 Vbeta and 13 Jbeta primers, the PCR was carried out. The table came from immunoSEQ multiplex PCR; TCRdb's copy has only in-frame clones and leaves some out. The sample lists almost 95,000 clones, about 62% occurring once. The chain couples TRBV11-2 to TRBJ1-1, with TRBD1 matching over 9 bases. The sample consisted of PBMCs. This sequence originates from a man younger than 40 in good health and CMV-seronegative. The CDR3 coding sequence is TGTGCCAGCAGTCGACTGGACAGGGGTAGGCTTACTGAAGCTTTCTTT. Protein sequence: CASSRLDRGRLTEAFF.